The 8 T cell receptor beta chains reported below all come from one sample, sequenced in a study of shared clonotypes between healthy human individuals. Clones were read by immunoSEQ multiplex PCR, and TCRdb kept only the in-frame ones, dropping some. The table lists around 1,100,000 clones, 70% to 85% of them singletons. The source material was memory CD4+ T cells from PBMCs. Specified subset: CD45RA-negative fraction. These receptors were collected from a man between 18 and 29 years old in good health. Some clones in this sample may be carry-over from other donors' samples.

The chain uses TRBV14 and TRBJ2-3; 11 nucleotides match TRBD2. J gave up 2 bases and V 2 bases, and 3 bases lay outside the gene matches. CDR1 and CDR2 from the germline V gene are SGHDN and FVKESK. The CDR3 sequence is 16 residues long. The CDR3 sequence is CASSQLAGGNTDTQYF. For the CDR3, the DNA is TGTGCCAGCAGCCAACTAGCGGGAGGAAACACAGATACGCAGTATTTT.

This sequence joins TRBV5-1 and TRBJ2-2; 13 bases are shared with TRBD2. The CDR3 is made up of 15 amino acids. V lost 5 bases and J lost 5; bases outside the gene matches: 3. Germline lookup yields CDR1 SGHRS and CDR2 YFSETQ. The CDR3 loop reads CASRRGLAGTGELFF. The CDR3 region has the DNA TGCGCCAGCAGGAGGGGACTAGCGGGAACCGGGGAGCTGTTTTTT.

V and J are TRBV5-1 and TRBJ2-5; TRBD1 matches at 8 bases. With V trimmed by 1 base and J by 3 bases, 5 bases remained unmatched. Germline loops: CDR1 SGHRS, CDR2 YFSETQ. The CDR3 length is 15 residues. The CDR3 sequence: CASSLPTGAEETQYF. DNA of the CDR3: TGCGCCAGCAGCTTGCCGACAGGGGCGGAAGAGACCCAGTACTTC.

The chain combines TRBV5-1 with TRBJ2-3, with TRBD2 identical over 7 bases. The V gene end was trimmed by 2 bases and the J gene end by 2 bases; junction bases not matched to a gene: 5. The germline V gene encodes CDR1 SGHRS and CDR2 YFSETQ. This CDR3 comprises 15 residues. The DNA for the CDR3 is TGCGCCAGCAGCTTAGCGGGGATCTCCACAGATACGCAGTATTTT. Protein product: CASSLAGISTDTQYF.

This clone was counted a single time. The chain carries TRBV7-9 and TRBJ2-1; 7 nucleotides match TRBD1. V shed 5 bases and J 5 bases; nucleotides not matched to a gene: 6. The CDR3 spans 14 residues. CDR1 and CDR2 from the germline V gene are SEHNR and FQNEAQ (reference sequence). CDR3 DNA: TGTGCCAGCAGCCGCGGACAGGTTCACAATGAGCAGTTCTTC. Protein product: CASSRGQVHNEQFF.

The rearrangement uses TRBV2 and TRBJ2-2; D might be TRBD1 (6 bases). The CDR3 is made up of 14 amino acids. Trimming shortened V by 7 bases and J by 2 bases, and 11 bases separated the two germline ends. CDR1 is SNHLY and CDR2 is FYNNEI in the germline V gene. The CDR3 sequence: CASIPDRNTGELFF. CDR3 DNA: TGTGCCAGCATTCCGGACAGAAACACCGGGGAGCTGTTTTTT.

As concerns this clone: A far larger clone is off by one base, so a read error is likely. The sample has other DNA sequences that encode this CDR3 too. The chain links TRBV10-1 to TRBJ2-7; a weak D match, TRBD1 (5 bases). The germline V gene has CDR1 WNHNN and CDR2 SYGVQD (reference sequence). This CDR3 is 14 amino acids long. The CDR3 region is CASSDHRSSYEQYF. Here the CDR3 DNA reads TGCGCCAGTAGTGACCACAGGAGCTCCTACGAGCAGTACTTC.

The chain has TRBV30 and TRBJ2-2; D gene ambiguous. Trimming took off 6 bases at V and 1 base at J, with 15 bases between the two ends. CDR1 is GTSNPN, CDR2 SVGIG, per germline (reference sequence). The CDR3 has 15 residues. CDR3 amino acids: CACLSGGRNTGELFF. Here the CDR3 DNA reads TGTGCCTGCTTGTCGGGCGGCAGGAACACCGGGGAGCTGTTTTTT.